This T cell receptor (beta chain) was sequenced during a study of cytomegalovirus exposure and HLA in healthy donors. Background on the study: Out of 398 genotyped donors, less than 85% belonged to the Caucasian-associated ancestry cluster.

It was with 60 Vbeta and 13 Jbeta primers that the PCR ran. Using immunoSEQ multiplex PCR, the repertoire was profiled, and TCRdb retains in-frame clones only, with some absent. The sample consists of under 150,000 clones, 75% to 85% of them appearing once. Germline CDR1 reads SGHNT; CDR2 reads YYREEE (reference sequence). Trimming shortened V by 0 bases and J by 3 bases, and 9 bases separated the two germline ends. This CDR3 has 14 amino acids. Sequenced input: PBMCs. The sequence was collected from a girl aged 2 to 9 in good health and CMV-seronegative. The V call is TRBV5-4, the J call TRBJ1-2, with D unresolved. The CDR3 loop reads CASSLVPVHYGYTF. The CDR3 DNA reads TGTGCCAGCAGCTTGGTCCCGGTCCACTATGGCTACACCTTC. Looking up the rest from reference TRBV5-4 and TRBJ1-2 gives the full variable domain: ETGVTQSPTHLIKTRGQQVTLRCSSQSGHNTVSWYQQALGQGPQFIFQYYREEENGRGNFPPRFSGLQFPNYSSELNVNALELDDSALYLCASSLVPVHYGYTFGSGTRLTVV.